This T cell receptor (beta chain) was identified during a study of control samples from healthy donors and cancer patients. Libraries were prepared by immunoSEQ multiplex PCR; TCRdb keeps only in-frame clonotypes and omits some of them. Here the sample spans 400,000 to 500,000 clones, 90% being singletons. The ends were cut back, 0 bases at V and 3 bases at J, with 12 bases in the middle. This CDR3 spans 15 amino acids. Germline CDR1 and CDR2: SGHRS and YFSETQ. The chain carries TRBV5-1 and TRBJ2-5; D call uncertain. This TCR derives from a man in his forties or fifties with head and neck cancer. Sequenced sample: PBMCs. Here the CDR3 reads CASSLAPTSEETQYF. CDR3 nucleotide sequence: TGCGCCAGCAGCTTGGCCCCGACATCGGAAGAGACCCAGTACTTC.